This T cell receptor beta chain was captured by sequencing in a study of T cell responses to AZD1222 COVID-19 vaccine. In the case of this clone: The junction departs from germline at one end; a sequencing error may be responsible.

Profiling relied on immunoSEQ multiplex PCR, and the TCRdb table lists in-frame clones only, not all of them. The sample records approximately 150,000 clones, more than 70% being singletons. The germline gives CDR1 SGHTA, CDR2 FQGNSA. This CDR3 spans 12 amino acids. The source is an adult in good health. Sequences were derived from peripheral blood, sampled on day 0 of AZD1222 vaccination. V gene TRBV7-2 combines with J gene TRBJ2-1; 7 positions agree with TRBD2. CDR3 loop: CASAGGTPGSIF. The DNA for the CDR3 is TGTGCCAGCGCCGGGGGGACTCCCGGCAGTATCTTC.